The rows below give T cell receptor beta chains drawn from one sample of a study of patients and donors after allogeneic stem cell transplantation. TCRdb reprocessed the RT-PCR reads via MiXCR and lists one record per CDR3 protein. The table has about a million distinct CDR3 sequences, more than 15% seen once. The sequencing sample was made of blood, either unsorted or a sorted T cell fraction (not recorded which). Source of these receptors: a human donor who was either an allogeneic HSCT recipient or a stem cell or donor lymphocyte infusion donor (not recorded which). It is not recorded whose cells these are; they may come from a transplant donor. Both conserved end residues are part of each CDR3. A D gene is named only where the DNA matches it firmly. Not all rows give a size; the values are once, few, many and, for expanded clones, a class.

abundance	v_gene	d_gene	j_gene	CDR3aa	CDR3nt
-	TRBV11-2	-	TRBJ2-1	CASSQDWGSYNEQFF	TGTGCCAGCAGCCAAGATTGGGGCTCCTACAATGAGCAGTTCTTC
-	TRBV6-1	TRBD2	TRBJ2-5	CASSRTSRETQYF	TGTGCCAGCAGCAGGACTAGCAGAGAGACCCAGTACTTC
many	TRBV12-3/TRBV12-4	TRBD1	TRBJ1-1	CASNFIQGAQAFF	TGTGCCAGCAATTTCATACAGGGGGCTCAAGCTTTCTTT
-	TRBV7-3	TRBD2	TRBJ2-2	CASSVDSGSAGELFF	TGTGCCAGCAGCGTTGATAGCGGGAGTGCCGGGGAGCTGTTTTTT
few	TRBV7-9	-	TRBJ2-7	CASRDTGYEQYF	TGTGCCAGCAGAGACACCGGATACGAGCAGTACTTC
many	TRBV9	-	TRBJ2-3	CASSASGSTDTQYF	TGTGCCAGCAGCGCCAGCGGGAGCACAGATACGCAGTATTTT
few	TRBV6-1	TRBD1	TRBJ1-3	CASTPRQGGTIYF	TGTGCCAGCACCCCAAGGCAGGGGGGTACCATATATTTT
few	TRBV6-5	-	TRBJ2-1	CASMAPYNEQFF	TGTGCCAGCATGGCCCCCTACAATGAGCAGTTCTTC
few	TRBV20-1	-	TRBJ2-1	CSARGRFTSGAGYNEQFF	TGCAGTGCTAGAGGCAGGTTTACGAGCGGAGCTGGCTACAATGAGCAGTTCTTC
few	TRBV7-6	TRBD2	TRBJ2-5	CASSFLAGAQETQYF	TGTGCCAGCAGCTTTTTAGCGGGCGCCCAAGAGACCCAGTACTTC
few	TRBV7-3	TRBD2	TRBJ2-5	CASSETGTSRQETQYF	TGTGCCAGCAGCGAAACCGGGACTAGCCGACAAGAGACCCAGTACTTC
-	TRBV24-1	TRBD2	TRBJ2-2	CATSDSGLATHTGELFF	TGTGCCACCAGTGATTCGGGACTAGCGACGCACACCGGGGAGCTGTTTTTT
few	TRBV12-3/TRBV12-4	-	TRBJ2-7	CASSPRDLPYEQYF	TGTGCCAGCAGCCCAAGGGACTTGCCCTACGAGCAGTACTTC
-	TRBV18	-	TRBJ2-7	CASSPQGSGSYEQYF	TGTGCCAGCTCACCACAAGGTAGCGGCTCCTACGAGCAGTACTTC
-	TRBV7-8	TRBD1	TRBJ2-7	CASSSTGGTYEQYF	TGTGCCAGCAGCTCCACAGGGGGCACCTACGAGCAGTACTTC
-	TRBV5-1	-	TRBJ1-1	CASSLPGTNTEAFF	TGCGCCAGCAGCTTGCCAGGGACGAACACTGAAGCTTTCTTT
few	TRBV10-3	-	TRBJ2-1	CAIQDSPSGVSYNEQFF	TGTGCCATCCAGGACAGCCCAAGCGGGGTCTCCTACAATGAGCAGTTCTTC
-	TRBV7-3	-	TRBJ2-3	CASSIRGGGTDTQYF	TGTGCCAGCAGTATACGAGGGGGGGGCACAGATACGCAGTATTTT
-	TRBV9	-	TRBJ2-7	CASSVGPVSDEQYF	TGTGCCAGCAGCGTCGGTCCGGTCAGCGACGAGCAGTACTTC
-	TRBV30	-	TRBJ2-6	CAWSRRSHVLTF	TGTGCCTGGAGCCGCCGCAGTCATGTCCTGACTTTC
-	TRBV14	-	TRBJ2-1	CASSQDGPNEQFF	TGTGCCAGCAGCCAAGATGGGCCCAATGAGCAGTTCTTC
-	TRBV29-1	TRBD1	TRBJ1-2	CSVRTGENGPGYTF	TGCAGCGTACGGACAGGGGAGAACGGGCCAGGCTACACCTTC
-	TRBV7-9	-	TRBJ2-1	CASSSSSVVAAYNEQFF	TGTGCCAGCAGCTCCTCTTCTGTAGTAGCGGCGTACAATGAGCAGTTCTTC
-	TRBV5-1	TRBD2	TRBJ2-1	CASSSGTSGTVGEQFF	TGCGCCAGCAGCAGTGGGACTAGCGGGACGGTTGGTGAGCAGTTCTTC
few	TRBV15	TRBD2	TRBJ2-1	CATSSAWLAGLNEQFF	TGTGCCACCTCTTCCGCCTGGCTAGCGGGATTGAATGAGCAGTTCTTC
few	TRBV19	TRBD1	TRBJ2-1	CASTADGTDYNEQFF	TGTGCCAGTACCGCGGATGGGACAGACTACAATGAGCAGTTCTTC
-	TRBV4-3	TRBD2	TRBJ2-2	CASSQRQAGGFANTGELFF	TGCGCCAGCAGCCAACGACAGGCGGGGGGTTTCGCGAACACCGGGGAGCTGTTTTTT
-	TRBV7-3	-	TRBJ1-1	CASSLDHQGFSEAFF	TGTGCCAGCAGCTTAGATCATCAGGGCTTTTCTGAAGCTTTCTTT
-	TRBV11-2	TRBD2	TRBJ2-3	CASGRGTSGRDTQYF	TGTGCCAGCGGCCGTGGGACTAGCGGGAGGGATACGCAGTATTTT
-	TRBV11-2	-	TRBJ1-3	CASSPLQGPSGNTIYF	TGTGCCAGCAGCCCCCTCCAGGGCCCCTCTGGAAACACCATATATTTT
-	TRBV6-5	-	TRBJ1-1	CASSYSSSNTEAFF	TGTGCCAGCAGTTACTCGTCCTCGAACACTGAAGCTTTCTTT
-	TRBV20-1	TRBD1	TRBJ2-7	CSARVQGTYEQYF	TGCAGTGCTAGAGTACAGGGGACCTACGAGCAGTACTTC
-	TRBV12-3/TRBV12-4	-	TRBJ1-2	CASREPGSGYTF	TGTGCCAGCAGAGAGCCCGGCTCTGGCTACACCTTC
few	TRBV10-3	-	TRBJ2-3	CAISESRQAASTDTQYF	TGTGCCATCAGTGAGTCGCGACAGGCGGCTAGCACAGATACGCAGTATTTT
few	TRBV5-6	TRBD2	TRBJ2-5	CASSPHSGRAYWETQYF	TGTGCCAGCAGCCCACATAGCGGGAGGGCCTATTGGGAGACCCAGTACTTC
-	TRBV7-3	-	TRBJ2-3	CASSPDGTDTQYF	TGTGCCAGCAGCCCGGACGGCACAGATACGCAGTATTTT
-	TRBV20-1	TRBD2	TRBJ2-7	CSARDRRGGHYEQNF	TGCAGTGCTAGAGATAGGCGGGGGGGTCACTACGAGCAGAACTTC
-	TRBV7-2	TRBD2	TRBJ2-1	CASSLVTSDEQFF	TGTGCCAGCAGCTTAGTGACTAGCGATGAGCAGTTCTTC
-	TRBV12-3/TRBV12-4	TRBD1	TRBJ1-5	CASSSSLTGGLYSNQPQHF	TGTGCCAGCAGTTCCTCCTTGACAGGGGGCCTGTATAGCAATCAGCCCCAGCATTTT
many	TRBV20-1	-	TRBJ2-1	CSASGEDLTYNEQFF	TGCAGTGCTAGCGGTGAAGACCTAACTTACAATGAGCAGTTCTTC
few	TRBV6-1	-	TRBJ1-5	CASKPKQYSNQPQHF	TGTGCCAGCAAACCAAAACAATATAGCAATCAGCCCCAGCATTTT